The rows below give T cell receptor beta chains drawn from one sample of a study of cytomegalovirus exposure and HLA in healthy donors. This table comes from immunoSEQ multiplex PCR, and its TCRdb copy is limited to in-frame clones, with some not included. The repertoire consists of under 150,000 clones, with around 72% occurring once and the leading ten covering about 3.9%. The sequenced sample consisted of PBMCs. These receptors came from a man between 45 and 60 years old in good health and CMV-seropositive. CDR3s include the opening cysteine and the closing phenylalanine or tryptophan. The D gene is left open where the match is weak. Clone sizes are given selectively: once, few, many, or a class where the clone is expanded.

j_call v_call clone_size d_call cdr3_nt cdr3_aa
TRBJ1-5 TRBV7-2 . . TGTGCCAGCAGCTCTCGTGCGGGTTATCAGCCCCAGCATTTT CASSSRAGYQPQHF
TRBJ1-2 TRBV2 . . TGTGCCAGCAGTGAGCAGGGACAAATTTATGGCTACACCTTC CASSEQGQIYGYTF
TRBJ1-2 TRBV4-3 . . TGCGCCAGCAGCCAAGATGGCAGAAACTATGGCTACACCTTC CASSQDGRNYGYTF
TRBJ2-4 TRBV21-1 . . TGTGCCAGTCCCGGGACTAGCGGTCCTTCGTCGGCCAAAAACATTCAGTACTTC CASPGTSGPSSAKNIQYF
TRBJ2-1 TRBV4-2 . TRBD2 TGTGCCAGCAGCCCCGGGACTAGCGGGGTAAATGAGCAGTTCTTC CASSPGTSGVNEQFF
TRBJ2-3 TRBV4-1 . . TGCGCCAGCAGCCAAGCGGGAAGCACAGATACGCAGTATTTT CASSQAGSTDTQYF
TRBJ2-3 TRBV9 . TRBD2 TGTGCCAGCAGCGTAGAGGCGGGAGGGCCATGGGATACGCAGTATTTT CASSVEAGGPWDTQYF
TRBJ2-1 TRBV2 . . TGTGCCAGCAGCCTTCGACTAGAGTTTAGCAATGAGCAGTTCTTC CASSLRLEFSNEQFF
TRBJ2-7 TRBV9 . TRBD1 TGTGCCAGCAGCGCCACGGGACAGGGGAGAGGCGAGCAGTACTTC CASSATGQGRGEQYF
TRBJ2-6 TRBV6-6 few . TGTGCCAGCAGTTTCGGGAAATCGGGGGCCAACGTCCTGACTTTC CASSFGKSGANVLTF
TRBJ2-3 TRBV6-1 . TRBD1 TGTGCCAGCAGTGAAGGTACAGGGGGTTGGACAGATACGCAGTATTTT CASSEGTGGWTDTQYF
TRBJ1-1 TRBV29-1 . . TGCAGCGTTCAGGGTATGAACACTGAAGCTTTCTTT CSVQGMNTEAFF
TRBJ2-7 TRBV19 . . TGTGCCAGTAGTATCGGTCGTTCCTACGAGCAGTACTTC CASSIGRSYEQYF
TRBJ1-2 TRBV27 . . TGTGCCAGCAGTTTGTCGGGGGGGCGTGGCTACACCTTC CASSLSGGRGYTF
TRBJ2-1 TRBV18 . . TGTGCCAGCTCACCTAGGACAGCCTCATCATCCTACAATGAGCAGTTCTTC CASSPRTASSSYNEQFF
TRBJ1-2 TRBV7-9 . . TGTGCCAGCAGCGCAATTGTAGGAGACTACGGGGGCTACACCTTC CASSAIVGDYGGYTF
TRBJ1-2 TRBV25-1 . . TGTGCCAGCAGTGACTTGACAGCTAACTATGGCTACACCTTC CASSDLTANYGYTF
TRBJ2-5 TRBV15 . . TGTGCCACCAGCAGAGATAAGGGGCAGGCCCAGTACTTC CATSRDKGQAQYF
TRBJ1-4 TRBV7-2 . . TGTGCCAGCAGCTTCTCGGGTGCAACTAATGAAAAACTGTTTTTT CASSFSGATNEKLFF
TRBJ2-5 TRBV27 . TRBD2 TGTGCCAGCAGTTTATCAGGTCCAGGACTAGCGGGAGTATGGGAGACCCAGTACTTC CASSLSGPGLAGVWETQYF
TRBJ1-5 TRBV7-9 . TRBD1 TGTGCCAGCAGCTTAGGTGGACAGGGGCTCATCAATCAGCCCCAGCATTTT CASSLGGQGLINQPQHF
TRBJ1-1 TRBV9 . . TGTGCCAGCAGCGCTAAGACAGGGAACACTGAAGCTTTCTTT CASSAKTGNTEAFF
TRBJ1-6 TRBV2 few TRBD1 TGTGCCAGCAGGCCGGACAGGGGAAGTGGCAATTCACCCCTCCACTTT CASRPDRGSGNSPLHF
TRBJ2-7 TRBV6-5 few TRBD1 TGTGCCAGCAGACCCGGGACAGGGGATGGATACGAGCAGTACTTC CASRPGTGDGYEQYF
TRBJ2-5 TRBV4-3 . . TGCGCCAGCAGCCAAGATTTCGGCGGATCCCAGTACTTC CASSQDFGGSQYF
TRBJ2-7 TRBV7-9 . TRBD2 TGTGCCAGCAGCTGGGGGGGGTCCCCCTACGAGCAGTACTTC CASSWGGSPYEQYF
TRBJ2-3 TRBV2 . TRBD2 TGTGCCAGCAGTGGACTAGCGGGGGGCACAGATACGCAGTATTTT CASSGLAGGTDTQYF
TRBJ1-2 TRBV19 . TRBD1 TGTGCCAGTAGTATCCCCGGGACAGGGGGACTTTTGGGCTACACCTTC CASSIPGTGGLLGYTF
TRBJ1-5 TRBV27 once TRBD1 TGTGCCAGCAGTGACAGGGGAGGGCAGCCCCAGCATTTT CASSDRGGQPQHF
TRBJ1-5 TRBV29-1 . . TGCAGCGTGGGGGGGAGGGGACAAGGGGAGCCCCAGCATTTT CSVGGRGQGEPQHF
TRBJ1-1 TRBV15 once TRBD1 TGTGCCACCAGCAGACCAGGGGGCAAAGCGAACACTGAAGCTTTCTTT CATSRPGGKANTEAFF
TRBJ1-2 TRBV5-1 . . TGCGCCAGCAGCTTGGACGGGGGGTCGGGTGGCTACACCTTC CASSLDGGSGGYTF
TRBJ1-1 TRBV28 . . TGTGCCAGCAGTTCCAGGGGATCGAGAACTGAAGCTTTCTTT CASSSRGSRTEAFF
TRBJ2-7 TRBV29-1 few . TGCAGCGTTGTGGGGAGCTCCTACGAGCAGTACTTC CSVVGSSYEQYF
TRBJ1-1 TRBV5-4 . TRBD1 TGTGCCAGCAGCTTGGACAGGGGCATGAACACTGAAGCTTTCTTT CASSLDRGMNTEAFF
TRBJ1-5 TRBV19 once . TGTGCCAGTAGTACCCGGGAGCTGGGCAATCAGCCCCAGCATTTT CASSTRELGNQPQHF
TRBJ2-3 TRBV6-5 . TRBD1 TGTGCCAGCACCACCGGACAGGGGCGTCCAGATACGCAGTATTTT CASTTGQGRPDTQYF
TRBJ2-2 TRBV7-9 few . TGTGCCAGCAGCTCCGCCCCCGAGCGCGGGGAGCTGTTTTTT CASSSAPERGELFF
TRBJ2-2 TRBV18 . . TGTGCCAGCTCGCCCGTAGGGAGCCCGAACACCGGGGAGCTGTTTTTT CASSPVGSPNTGELFF
TRBJ1-4 TRBV18 . . TGTGCCAGCTCACCCTCCAGGGTTGGGAGGAATGAAAAACTGTTTTTT CASSPSRVGRNEKLFF
TRBJ1-1 TRBV29-1 . TRBD1 TGCAGCGTCCTTACAGGGGTGAAGGGAATGTTGTACACTGAAGCTTTCTTT CSVLTGVKGMLYTEAFF
TRBJ1-2 TRBV7-6 few . TGTGCCAGCAGCTTCGGGGGAGGTGACTATGGCTACACCTTC CASSFGGGDYGYTF
TRBJ1-2 TRBV6-5 . TRBD1 TGTGCCAGCAGTTACTCGGGCAGGGGGGCCTACACCTTC CASSYSGRGAYTF
TRBJ2-2 TRBV9 . . TGTGCCAGCAGCGTAGAAGCGGTGAACACCGGGGAGCTGTTTTTT CASSVEAVNTGELFF
TRBJ2-1 TRBV18 . . TGTGCCAGCTCACCGGTCGGCTTGGCGGTCGGGGGAAGGTACAATGAGCAGTTCTTC CASSPVGLAVGGRYNEQFF
TRBJ1-2 TRBV2 . . TGTGCCAGCAGTGAAGCGGGGGCAGGGACGTACTATGGCTACACCTTC CASSEAGAGTYYGYTF
TRBJ1-1 TRBV9 . . TGTGCCAGCAGCGCGTTCCCGAACACTGAAGCTTTCTTT CASSAFPNTEAFF
TRBJ2-2 TRBV28 . . TGTGCCAGCACTTCGAGTGGAGGGACCGGGGAGCTGTTTTTT CASTSSGGTGELFF
TRBJ1-2 TRBV6-1 . . TGTGCCAGCAGTGTATCACAGTCGGTCCTGTATGGCTACACCTTC CASSVSQSVLYGYTF
TRBJ2-2 TRBV2 . TRBD2 TGTGCCAGCAGTGAAAGGGCTAGCGGCTACACCGGGGAGCTGTTTTTT CASSERASGYTGELFF
TRBJ2-1 TRBV4-2 . TRBD2 TGTGCCAGCAGCCCGACCGGGACTAGCGGGGGGAAGGGTTACAATGAGCAGTTCTTC CASSPTGTSGGKGYNEQFF
TRBJ2-5 TRBV11-3 . . TGTGCCAGCAGCCTAGACAGGCCGGGGGAGACCCAGTACTTC CASSLDRPGETQYF
TRBJ2-3 TRBV7-2 . TRBD2 TGTGCCAGCAGCCTTAGCGGGAGCGGCATCCCAGATACGCAGTATTTT CASSLSGSGIPDTQYF